Many counts were recorded for the clone carrying this TCR beta chain. Its antigen remains unknown. The sample originates from a study of T-cell memory formation after mild COVID-19. Background on the study: TCR clusters largely stayed donor specific.

The germline V gene encodes CDR1 SQVTM and CDR2 ANQGSEA. This CDR3 region has 13 residues. V lost 5 bases, J lost 0 bases, and 1 base stayed unmatched. The 5'RACE method, run with constant-segment primers, produced TCR alpha and TCR beta cDNA libraries (carrying sample barcodes and UMIs). TCRdb independently ran MiXCR on the 5' RACE reads; one entry per CDR3 protein. This sample has about 110,000 distinct CDR3 sequences; around 12% occur once, and the top ten carry about 27%. Whole-study results and caveats: Contracting CD8+ clones were enriched in EMRA, CD4+ mainly in CM and EM.

The sequence was obtained from an adult woman who had mild COVID-19 (a few samples of this study predate the infection). Cell type and time point are not known. The specimen sequenced was PBMCs or a T cell subset sorted from them (not recorded which). This chain joins TRBV29-1 and TRBJ2-1, with TRBD2 identical over 7 bases. This CDR3 reads CSVQRDSYNEQFF. The CDR3 bases are TGCAGCGTTCAGCGGGACTCCTACAATGAGCAGTTCTTC.